The sample holds many counts of the clone carrying this T cell receptor beta chain. Its matching antigen is unknown. The entry originates in a study of T cells in Graves' hyperthyroidism and ophthalmopathy. Regarding the study as a whole: Blood also contained most expanded thyroid clonotypes above 0.001.

Template material for amplifying TCR beta CDR3 regions consisted of RNA transcripts. HTBI primers were used for first-round RT-PCR of the TCR CDR3. TCRdb reprocessed the multiplex PCR reads via MiXCR and lists one record per CDR3 protein. The top ten hold about a third of the sample, which has around 720,000 distinct CDR3 sequences, over 35% seen once. On the basis of clinical symptoms, serum thyroxine and TRAb, thyroid ultrasound and orbital computed tomography, diagnoses were made. PBMCs were derived from 10 ml fresh peripheral blood. Trimming removed 3 bases from V and 0 bases from J, with 5 bases in between. CDR3 length: 14 amino acids.

The chain joins TRBV12-3 or TRBV12-4 to TRBJ1-4; D is ambiguous. The sample was blood. The receptor was isolated from a woman aged 40 to 50 with Graves' hyperthyroidism. The CDR3 nucleotides are TGTGCCAGCAGTTTCCATGCAACTAATGAAAAACTGTTTTTT. Its translation: CASSFHATNEKLFF.